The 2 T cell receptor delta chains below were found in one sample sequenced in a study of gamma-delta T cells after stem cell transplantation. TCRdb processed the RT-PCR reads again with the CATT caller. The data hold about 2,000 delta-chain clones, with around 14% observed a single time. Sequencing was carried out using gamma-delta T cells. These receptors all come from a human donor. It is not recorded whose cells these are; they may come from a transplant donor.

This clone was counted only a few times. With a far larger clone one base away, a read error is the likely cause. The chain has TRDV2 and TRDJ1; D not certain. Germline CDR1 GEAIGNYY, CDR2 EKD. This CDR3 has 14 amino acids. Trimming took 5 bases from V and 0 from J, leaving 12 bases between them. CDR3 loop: CACGHIANTDKLIF. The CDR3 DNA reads TGTGCCTGTGGCCATATTGCAAACACCGATAAACTCATCTTT.

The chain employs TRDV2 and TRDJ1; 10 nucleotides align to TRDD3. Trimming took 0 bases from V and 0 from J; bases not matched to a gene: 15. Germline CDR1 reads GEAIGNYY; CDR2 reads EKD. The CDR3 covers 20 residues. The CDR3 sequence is CACDTVGGGGYKTYTDKLIF. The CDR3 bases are TGTGCCTGTGACACCGTTGGGGGTGGGGGATACAAGACTTACACCGATAAACTCATCTTT.